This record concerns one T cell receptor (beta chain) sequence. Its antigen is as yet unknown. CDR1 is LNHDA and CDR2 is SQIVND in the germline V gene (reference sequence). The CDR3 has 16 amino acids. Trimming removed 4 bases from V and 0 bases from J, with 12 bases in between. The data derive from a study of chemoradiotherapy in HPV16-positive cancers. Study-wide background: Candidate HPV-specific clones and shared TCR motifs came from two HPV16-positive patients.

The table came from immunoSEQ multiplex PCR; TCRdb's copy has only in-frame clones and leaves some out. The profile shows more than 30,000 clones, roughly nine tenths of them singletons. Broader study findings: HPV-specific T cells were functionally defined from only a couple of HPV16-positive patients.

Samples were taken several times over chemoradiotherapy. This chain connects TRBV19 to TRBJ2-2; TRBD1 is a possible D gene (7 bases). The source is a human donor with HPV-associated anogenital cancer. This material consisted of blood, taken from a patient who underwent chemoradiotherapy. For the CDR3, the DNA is TGTGCCAGTAGTACCAGGGGGGTTACGAACACCGGGGAGCTGTTTTTT. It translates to CASSTRGVTNTGELFF. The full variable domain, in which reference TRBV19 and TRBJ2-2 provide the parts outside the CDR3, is DGGITQSPKYLFRKEGQNVTLSCEQNLNHDAMYWYRQDPGQGLRLIYYSQIVNDFQKGDIAEGYSVSREKKESFPLTVTSAQKNPTAFYLCASSTRGVTNTGELFFGEGSRLTVL.